The 13 T cell receptor beta chains below all came from one sample that was sequenced in a study of blood T cell repertoires in COVID-19. TCRdb keeps only in-frame clones here, not all; method: immunoSEQ multiplex PCR. Among just over 300,000 clones listed, 89% were seen once. Sample: PBMCs or T cells enriched from blood (not recorded which). The receptors here all came from a woman between 40 and 50 years old who had recovered from COVID-19.

This CDR3 is CTSYGPGLADPGEQFF. The CDR3 DNA reads as TGCACCAGCTATGGACCGGGACTAGCGGATCCAGGTGAGCAGTTCTTC. The gene calls are TRBV1 and TRBJ2-1; the D call TRBD2 from the table was never checked on the DNA. TRBV1 is assigned pseudogene status. The CDR3 is 16 residues long.

The chain couples TRBV21-1 to TRBJ1-5; TRBD1, the table's D call, lacks a check against the DNA. TRBV21-1 is recorded as a pseudogene. This CDR3 has 15 amino acids. CDR3 nucleotides: TGTGCCAGCAGTAGGACAGGGGGCATCAATCAGCCCCAGCATTTT. Translation: CASSRTGGINQPQHF.

The rearrangement joins TRBV5-4 to TRBJ1-6; 9 bases match TRBD1. The V gene's germline CDR1 is SGHNT and CDR2 YYREEE (reference sequence). CDR3 length: 17 amino acids. J lost 6 bases, V lost 3 bases, and 10 bases had no gene match. Here the CDR3 reads CASSSDDRGSTNSPLHF. The CDR3 bases are TGTGCCAGCAGCTCTGACGACAGGGGGTCCACTAATTCACCCCTCCACTTT.

The chain is built from TRBV7-8 and TRBJ1-5; the D is unclear. V was pared by 4 bases and J by 1 base, with 14 bases between. CDR1 and CDR2 from the germline V gene are SGHVS and FQNEAQ. CDR3 length equals 16 residues. CDR3 in DNA: TGTGCCAGCAGCTCCGAGAGGGTAAGAAGCAATCAGCCCCAGCATTTT. Translating gives CASSSERVRSNQPQHF.

The chain combines TRBV5-4 with TRBJ1-1; D perhaps matches TRBD1 (6 bases). Trimming left V 4 bases short and J 5 bases short, with 9 bases between. The CDR3 runs to 12 residues. Germline CDR1 reads SGHNT; CDR2 reads YYREEE (reference sequence). CDR3 nucleotides: TGTGCCAGCAGCCCACAGGGTACTGAAGCTTTCTTT. Protein sequence: CASSPQGTEAFF.

This chain uses TRBV24-1 with TRBJ1-6, with TRBD1 matching 8 bases. CDR1 and CDR2 (germline): KGHDR, SFDVKD. Trimming cost V 10 bases and J 8 bases; bases outside gene matches: 9. This CDR3 spans 14 amino acids. This chain's CDR3 is CATRRQGRHSPLHF. Written as DNA, the CDR3 is TGTGCCACGCGCCGACAGGGGAGGCATTCACCCCTCCACTTT.

The rearrangement uses TRBV4-3 and TRBJ2-5, with TRBD1 as a possible D gene (5 bases). Germline CDR1 reads LGHNA; CDR2 reads YSLEER. This CDR3 region has 16 residues. Trimming took off 0 bases at V and 2 bases at J, with 13 bases between the two ends. For the CDR3, the DNA is TGCGCCAGCAGCCAAGATGCCACCGCAGGGCAAGAGACCCAGTACTTC. Its protein is CASSQDATAGQETQYF.

The chain has TRBV7-2 and TRBJ1-6; D is unclear. This CDR3 spans 15 amino acids. V was shortened by 0 bases and J by 5 bases, with 8 bases between the two germline ends. Germline V gives CDR1 SGHTA, CDR2 FQGNSA. CDR3 region: CASSLATGNNSPLHF. The CDR3 nucleotides are TGTGCCAGCAGCTTAGCGACGGGTAATAATTCACCCCTCCACTTT.

The chain carries TRBV6-5 and TRBJ1-4, with TRBD1 matching over 7 bases. The CDR3 length is 14 residues. CDR1 is MNHEY, CDR2 SVGAGI, per germline. The trim removed 6 bases at V and 8 bases at J, leaving 9 bases unmatched. For the CDR3, the DNA is TGTGCCAGCAGCTACCTACAGGGGAGGGAAAAACTGTTTTTT. Protein: CASSYLQGREKLFF.

This chain links TRBV2 with TRBJ1-1; TRBD1 matches 9 bases. The germline gives CDR1 SNHLY, CDR2 FYNNEI. There are 14 residues in the CDR3. Trimming at V came to 6 bases and at J to 3 bases, leaving 5 bases not matched to a gene. CDR3 region: CASRNRGLDTEAFF. In DNA, the CDR3 is TGTGCCAGCAGAAACAGGGGGCTTGACACTGAAGCTTTCTTT. Full variable domain (missing parts from reference TRBV2 and TRBJ1-1): EPEVTQTPSHQVTQMGQEVILRCVPISNHLYFYWYRQILGQKVEFLVSFYNNEISEKSEIFDDQFSVERPDGSNFTLKIRSTKLEDSAMYFCASRNRGLDTEAFFGQGTRLTVV.

This clone was picked up a small number of times. The chain is built from TRBV24-1 and TRBJ2-2; TRBD2 agrees at 15 bases. Germline loops: CDR1 KGHDR, CDR2 SFDVKD. V shed 4 bases, J shed 7 bases, and the junction held 9 bases outside the gene matches. The CDR3 runs to 18 residues. The CDR3: CATSEAGLAGGYGGELFF. CDR3 in DNA: TGTGCCACCAGTGAGGCGGGACTAGCGGGAGGATATGGCGGGGAGCTGTTTTTT.

The rearrangement uses TRBV28 and TRBJ1-1; 10 bases are a match to TRBD1. CDR1 and CDR2 from the germline V gene are MDHEN and SYDVKM. The CDR3 has 15 amino acids. The junction had 2 bases not matched to a gene; V was cut back by 1 base and J by 3 bases. Here the CDR3 reads CASSLFDRGHTEAFF. CDR3 nucleotide sequence: TGTGCCAGCAGTTTATTCGACAGGGGGCACACTGAAGCTTTCTTT.

This clone turned up a few times. The V call is TRBV7-8, the J call TRBJ2-1; D is perhaps TRBD2 (6 bases). The CDR3 is 20 residues long. Germline loops: CDR1 SGHVS, CDR2 FQNEAQ. V lost 1 base to trimming and J lost 0 bases, with 22 bases between them. In DNA, the CDR3 is TGTGCCAGCAGCTTAGTGCTAGGCGGGACCGGGTCGAGCTCCTACAATGAGCAGTTCTTC. Amino acids: CASSLVLGGTGSSSYNEQFF. Combining the CDR3 with reference TRBV7-8 and TRBJ2-1 gives the whole variable domain GAGVSQSPRYKVAKRGQDVALRCDPISGHVSLFWYQQALGQGPEFLTYFQNEAQLDKSGLPSDRFFAERPEGSVSTLKIQRTQQEDSAVYLCASSLVLGGTGSSSYNEQFFGPGTRLTVL.